Below are 4 T cell receptor beta chains sequenced from a single sample in a study of blood T cell repertoires in COVID-19. The data were produced by immunoSEQ multiplex PCR, yet TCRdb's version contains in-frame clones alone and is incomplete. Among about 87,000 clones listed, approximately 86% were seen once. The sequencing sample was made of peripheral blood. The source is a middle-aged man with acute or convalescent COVID-19.

The chain recombines TRBV24-1 with TRBJ2-6; a possible D gene is TRBD1 (5 bases). In germline, CDR1 is KGHDR, CDR2 SFDVKD. The germline V and J ends were trimmed by 5 bases and 0 bases, with 7 bases remaining between them. The CDR3 length is 15 residues. The chain's CDR3 is CATSVGPSGANVLTF. As DNA, the CDR3 is TGTGCCACCAGTGTGGGGCCCTCTGGGGCCAACGTCCTGACTTTC.

This chain connects TRBV30 to TRBJ2-7, with D uncertain. This CDR3 comprises 11 residues. The germline CDR1 and CDR2 sequences are GTSNPN and SVGIG (reference sequence). V lost 2 bases to trimming and J lost 5 bases, with 7 bases between them. The CDR3 here is CAWSNFDEQYF. The CDR3 region has the DNA TGTGCCTGGAGTAACTTTGACGAGCAGTACTTC.

This chain connects TRBV7-6 to TRBJ2-7; TRBD2 agrees at 14 bases. Per the germline V gene, CDR1 is SGHVS and CDR2 is FNYEAQ. CDR3 size: 16 residues. The V segment lost 5 bases and the J segment 2 bases; nucleotides outside the gene matches: 5. CDR3 loop: CASSAGLAGDAYEQYF. CDR3 nucleotides: TGTGCCAGCAGCGCGGGACTAGCGGGGGACGCCTACGAGCAGTACTTC.

The V and J genes are TRBV28 and TRBJ1-1; D is unclear. The CDR3 contains 15 residues. Germline V gene sequence: CDR1 MDHEN, CDR2 SYDVKM. V was shortened by 7 bases and J by 4 bases, with 19 bases between the two germline ends. CDR3 residues: CASKLQRGSGTEAFF. In nucleotides, the CDR3 is TGTGCCAGCAAACTTCAACGAGGCTCTGGCACTGAAGCTTTCTTT.